This is a list of T cell receptor beta chains from one sample in a study of response to subunit inactivated influenza vaccine. TCRdb reanalysed the RT-PCR reads using MiXCR and keeps one entry per CDR3 protein. This table holds hundreds of thousands of distinct CDR3 sequences, under 20% found once. The specimen comprised PBMCs from blood, sampled roughly 5 days after vaccination. These receptor sequences come from a man aged 45 to 65 who received an inactivated influenza vaccine. The CDR3 runs from the conserved cysteine through the conserved F or W. The order of the fields is V gene, CDR3 protein.

TRBV10-2,CASQTDGPYEQYF
TRBV28,CASSLLGGSISNQPQHF
TRBV20-1,CSARLAGGGELFF
TRBV29-1,CSVEGPVNTEAFF
TRBV12-3/TRBV12-4,CASSRPGVGSYEQYF
TRBV6-1,CASRPTGGGTEAFF
TRBV12-3/TRBV12-4,CASSFRQTPMNTEAFF
TRBV14,CASSQESREQFF
TRBV20-1,CSARLYVGTGELFF
TRBV20-1,CSARPRTSAETQYF
TRBV4-1,CASSPTGSYNEQFF
TRBV18,CASSRGSTPLEQYF
TRBV18,CASSPGAGGPSEQFF
TRBV12-3/TRBV12-4,CASTRSFAGRDTQYF
TRBV20-1,CSARDLGRVGEQYF
TRBV28,CASSPGQSWETQYF
TRBV6-1,CASSIQISSSYNEQFF
TRBV10-3,CASSGNDNEQFF
TRBV27,CASSLSYRGVGQPQHF
TRBV5-1,CASSYRLAELNEQFF
TRBV10-3,CAISELAQGRAKNIQYF
TRBV29-1,CSVRMGGSTDTQYF
TRBV5-1,CASSLRPRGADTQYF
TRBV6-1,CASSPTGTGGNTGELFF
TRBV20-1,CSAKNRYIHRSYEQYF
TRBV6-1,CASRPITGGWYGYTF
TRBV20-1,CSAPLPQNTEAFF
TRBV12-3/TRBV12-4,CASSIRLAGAFEQYF
TRBV11-2,CASSLGLAGGPGWQFF
TRBV15,CATSVGTGGSLAKNIQYF
TRBV7-2,CASSRGTGGRYEQFF
TRBV4-3,CASSQGTGWDEKLFF
TRBV7-2,CASSAGQTSTEKLFF
TRBV20-1,CSARVSGGHEQYF
TRBV20-1,CSANLAGSNTGELFF
TRBV20-1,CSARDASGVEETQYF
TRBV5-1,CASSLDDTIYF
TRBV20-1,CSAMINQPQHF
TRBV2,CASRSGTGAETQYF
TRBV4-2,CASSQETSGTHYEQYF
TRBV4-2,CASSQDDQDTQYF
TRBV12-3/TRBV12-4,CASSPGVPGNEQFF
TRBV12-3/TRBV12-4,CASSSSLGSTDTQYF
TRBV11-2,CASSPYGLASGAFSTDTQYF
TRBV7-9,CASRGGPYTGELFF
TRBV30,CAWSRTSPYEQYF
TRBV18,CASSPPSLEYEQYF
TRBV15,CATSRTGTYSGTQYF
TRBV4-2,CASSQNRNQPQHF
TRBV6-7,CASPLGLALNIYEQYF
TRBV4-3,CASSKVLAGGTDTQYF
TRBV20-1,CSASNNEQFF
TRBV27,CASSYRDSNSPLHF
TRBV5-1,CASSLTGRTEYNSPLHF
TRBV29-1,CSAQLAGQETQYF
TRBV6-2/TRBV6-3,CASSYGPQGPTGYTF
TRBV7-9,CASSLSRGLNEQFF
TRBV6-5,CASSYVPANTEAFF
TRBV6-1,CASSAVLLSIQYF